This T cell receptor (beta chain) was captured by sequencing in a study of blood T cell repertoires in COVID-19. Using immunoSEQ multiplex PCR, the repertoire was profiled, and TCRdb retains in-frame clones only, with some absent. Found here are roughly 100,000 clones, about 91% of them singletons; the top ten hold 2.1%. This CDR3 spans 14 amino acids. The V gene's germline CDR1 is MDHEN and CDR2 SYDVKM. Trimming took 6 bases from V and 7 from J, leaving 16 bases between them. This receptor was taken from a man between 45 and 60 years old with COVID-19, enrolled during active disease. The chain recombines TRBV28 with TRBJ1-5; D unclear. The sequenced material came from peripheral blood. CDR3 protein: CASRRTKRLQPQHF. The DNA of the CDR3 is TGTGCCAGCAGGAGGACTAAAAGGCTACAGCCCCAGCATTTT.